This T cell receptor beta chain stems from a study of blood T cells in healthy people across ages. The CDR3 totals 13 residues. V was trimmed by 5 bases and J by 8 bases, leaving 12 bases between them. Germline CDR1 SEHNR, CDR2 FQNEAQ (reference sequence). Broader study findings: Unsorted PBMC input precluded a conclusive naive versus antigen-experienced comparison.

This clonotype showed up just a few times. Its antigen is undetermined. The authors ran a second PCR of about 6 to 11 cycles using a sample-barcoded 5' primer and a J-beta primer mix. The authors tagged each cDNA molecule using a template-switch adaptor with 12 random nucleotides. TCRdb fed the 5' RACE reads into MiXCR, producing one record per CDR3 protein. The sample shows about 930,000 distinct CDR3 sequences, 29% of them seen only once. The sample also formed part of further work on T cells of mothers and their children.

The TCR comes from a woman aged 40 to 50 in good health. Sequences were obtained from blood. J is TRBJ1-4 and V is TRBV7-9; unclear D gene. DNA of the CDR3: TGTGCCAGCAGCCGCGGTTCGGAAGAAAAACTGTTTTTT. Translation gives CASSRGSEEKLFF.